The rows below give T cell receptor beta chains drawn from one sample of a study of chemoradiotherapy in HPV16-positive cancers. Using immunoSEQ multiplex PCR, the repertoire was profiled, and TCRdb retains in-frame clones only, with some absent. The top ten hold 6.5% to 8% of the sample, which has approximately 6,600 clones, around 80% seen once. This specimen consisted of tumor tissue, obtained from a patient who underwent chemoradiotherapy. The receptors come from a human donor with HPV-associated anogenital cancer. CDR3s include the opening cysteine and the closing phenylalanine or tryptophan. A D gene is named only where the DNA matches it firmly. Clone size is given for some rows only: seen once, a few or many times, or a class if the clone is expanded.

TRBV19	few	-	TRBJ1-1	TGTGCCAGTAGTTATGTAGGGGCGAACACTGAAGCTTTCTTT	CASSYVGANTEAFF
TRBV28	once	-	TRBJ2-5	TGTGCCAGCAATCCGTTGGACAGCTCCAGGGGAGAGACCCAGTACTTC	CASNPLDSSRGETQYF
TRBV15	-	-	TRBJ2-3	TGTGCCACCAGCAACGGGGTGAATACGCAGTATTTT	CATSNGVNTQYF
TRBV5-6	-	-	TRBJ1-2	TGTGCCAGCAGCTTAAGGTATAAGCCTAACTATGGCTACACCTTC	CASSLRYKPNYGYTF
TRBV5-1	-	-	TRBJ1-1	TGCGCCAGCCGGATCGGGGTGAACACTGAAGCTTTCTTT	CASRIGVNTEAFF
TRBV27	-	TRBD2	TRBJ2-2	TGTGCCAGCAGTTTATATAGCGGGGGGGGACCCGGGGAGCTGTTTTTT	CASSLYSGGGPGELFF
TRBV27	-	-	TRBJ1-5	TGTGCCAGCAGTTTAAAGGGCAGCAATCAGCCCCAGCATTTT	CASSLKGSNQPQHF
TRBV10-3	-	-	TRBJ1-5	TGTGCCATCAGAGGACTTGCCCCACTAGACAATCAGCCCCAGCATTTT	CAIRGLAPLDNQPQHF
TRBV21-1	-	-	TRBJ1-5	TGTGCCAGCAGCCGCCTCGGGGGGAATCAGCCCCAGCATTTT	CASSRLGGNQPQHF
TRBV28	-	TRBD1	TRBJ1-5	TGTGCCAGCCTGTCAGGGGGTCAGCCCCAGCATTTT	CASLSGGQPQHF
TRBV5-3	-	-	TRBJ1-5	TGTGCCAGAAGCTTGGCCGGGGCAGTTAGCAATCAGCCCCAGCATTTT	CARSLAGAVSNQPQHF
TRBV20-1	-	-	TRBJ1-6	TGCAGTGCAGTACTAGGATCACCCCTCCACTTT	CSAVLGSPLHF
TRBV29-1	-	-	TRBJ2-7	TGCAGCGTTGAGGGGGTGTACGAGCAGTACTTC	CSVEGVYEQYF
TRBV9	-	TRBD1	TRBJ1-6	TGTGCCAGCAGCTCAAACCTAGGGGTAGGGGGCGGCTCCTATAATTCACCCCTCCACTTT	CASSSNLGVGGGSYNSPLHF
TRBV18	-	TRBD1	TRBJ1-2	TGTGCCAGCTCACCATACCCTACAGGGGAGGGCCCTAATGGCTACACCTTC	CASSPYPTGEGPNGYTF
TRBV19	-	TRBD1	TRBJ2-7	TGTGCCAGTAGTACCATCGACAGGGGGGCCTACGAGCAGTACTTC	CASSTIDRGAYEQYF
TRBV19	-	TRBD2	TRBJ2-5	TGTGCCAGTAGTATAGCCCGGACTAGCGGGGACCAAGAGACCCAGTACTTC	CASSIARTSGDQETQYF
TRBV7-2	-	-	TRBJ2-7	TGTGCCAGCAGCTTAGCTAGGGTTTTGGCAGAGCAGTACTTC	CASSLARVLAEQYF